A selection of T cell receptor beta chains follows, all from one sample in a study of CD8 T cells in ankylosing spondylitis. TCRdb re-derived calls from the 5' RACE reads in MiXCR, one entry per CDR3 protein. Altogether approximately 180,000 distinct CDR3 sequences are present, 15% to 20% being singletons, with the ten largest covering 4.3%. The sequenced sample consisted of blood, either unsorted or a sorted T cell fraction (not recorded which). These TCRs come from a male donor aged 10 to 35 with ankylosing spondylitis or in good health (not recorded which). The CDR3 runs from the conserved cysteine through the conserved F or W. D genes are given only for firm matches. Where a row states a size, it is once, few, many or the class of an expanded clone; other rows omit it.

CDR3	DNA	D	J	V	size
CSALGPYSGNTIYF	TGCAGTGCTCTGGGGCCTTACTCTGGAAACACCATATATTTT	NA	TRBJ1-3	TRBV20-1	many
CSARDSPSGSSTDTQYF	TGCAGTGCTAGAGATAGTCCTAGCGGGAGTAGCACAGATACGCAGTATTTT	TRBD2	TRBJ2-3	TRBV20-1	many
CSARRGGAFF	TGCAGTGCTAGGCGCGGAGGGGCTTTCTTT	NA	TRBJ1-1	TRBV20-1	many
CSVGGQGYEQFF	TGCAGCGTTGGGGGACAGGGTTATGAGCAGTTCTTC	TRBD1	TRBJ2-1	TRBV29-1	many
CATSDLGLSNTGELFF	TGTGCCACCAGTGATTTAGGACTCTCTAACACCGGGGAGCTGTTTTTT	NA	TRBJ2-2	TRBV24-1	many
CSASIRGSLWETQYF	TGCAGTGCTAGCATTCGGGGAAGCCTTTGGGAGACCCAGTACTTC	NA	TRBJ2-5	TRBV20-1	NA
CSAQTATYEQYF	TGCAGCGCTCAGACAGCTACCTACGAGCAGTACTTC	NA	TRBJ2-7	TRBV29-1	many
CSARDVWPSMGEQFF	TGCAGTGCTAGAGATGTTTGGCCGAGTATGGGTGAGCAGTTCTTC	NA	TRBJ2-1	TRBV20-1	many
CASSLVAGANTGELFF	TGTGCCAGCAGCTTAGTAGCGGGTGCGAACACCGGGGAGCTGTTTTTT	TRBD2	TRBJ2-2	TRBV7-4	many
CSGSGDGFYNEQFF	TGCAGTGGCTCAGGGGACGGGTTCTACAATGAGCAGTTCTTC	NA	TRBJ2-1	TRBV20-1	NA
CASSHRTSGRSDTQYF	TGTGCCAGTAGTCACCGGACTAGCGGGAGATCGGATACGCAGTATTTT	TRBD2	TRBJ2-3	TRBV19	many
CASSTNRLAGGKSSYNEQFF	TGTGCCAGCAGCACCAACCGACTAGCGGGAGGCAAGAGCTCCTACAATGAGCAGTTCTTC	TRBD2	TRBJ2-1	TRBV6-5	NA
CASSIDAGSIGELFF	TGTGCCAGTAGTATAGACGCGGGCTCGATCGGGGAGCTGTTTTTT	NA	TRBJ2-2	TRBV19	NA
CASSLVRGHGYTF	TGTGCCAGCAGCTTAGTCAGGGGCCATGGCTACACCTTC	NA	TRBJ1-2	TRBV7-6	many
CASRELGYLNNEQFF	TGTGCCAGCAGAGAACTAGGTTACCTTAACAATGAGCAGTTCTTC	NA	TRBJ2-1	TRBV12-3/TRBV12-4	many
CASRPRETGELFF	TGTGCCAGCAGACCCAGGGAGACCGGGGAGCTGTTTTTT	NA	TRBJ2-2	TRBV12-3/TRBV12-4	many
CASSRDSEADTQYF	TGTGCCAGTAGTAGGGATAGTGAAGCAGATACGCAGTATTTT	NA	TRBJ2-3	TRBV19	NA
CASSPPSTHDEQFF	TGTGCCAGCTCCCCACCCTCCACACACGATGAGCAGTTCTTC	NA	TRBJ2-1	TRBV18	few
CASSFGLAGNNEQFF	TGTGCCAGCAGTTTTGGACTAGCGGGAAACAATGAGCAGTTCTTC	TRBD2	TRBJ2-1	TRBV7-2	NA
CASSPASSYNEQFF	TGTGCCAGCTCACCGGCTAGCTCCTACAATGAGCAGTTCTTC	NA	TRBJ2-1	TRBV18	many